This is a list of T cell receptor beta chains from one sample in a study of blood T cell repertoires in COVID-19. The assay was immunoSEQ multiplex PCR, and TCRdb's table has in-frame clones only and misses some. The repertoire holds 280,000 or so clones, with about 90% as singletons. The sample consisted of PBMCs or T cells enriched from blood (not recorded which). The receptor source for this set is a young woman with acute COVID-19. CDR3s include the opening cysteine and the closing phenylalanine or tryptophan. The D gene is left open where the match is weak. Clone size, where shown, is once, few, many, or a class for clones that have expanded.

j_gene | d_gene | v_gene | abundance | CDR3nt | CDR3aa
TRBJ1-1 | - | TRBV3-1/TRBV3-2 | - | TGTGCCAGCAGCCAAGAAACAGGGCGGGCTTTAGGGGCGAACACTGAAGCTTTCTTT | CASSQETGRALGANTEAFF
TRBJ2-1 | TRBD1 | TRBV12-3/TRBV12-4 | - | TGTGCCAGCAGTTTACGCCACAGGGGTGAGCAGTTCTTC | CASSLRHRGEQFF
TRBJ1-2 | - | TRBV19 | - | TGTGCCAGTAGTTCTGGGCGACTAGGGTTGGGCTACACCTTC | CASSSGRLGLGYTF
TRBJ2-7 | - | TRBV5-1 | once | TGCGCCAGCAGCTTGGCCGGTGGAGGGGCCTACGAGCAGTACTTC | CASSLAGGGAYEQYF
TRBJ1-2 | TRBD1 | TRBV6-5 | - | TGTGCCAGCAGTTACTCGACAGGGGATGGCTACACCTTC | CASSYSTGDGYTF
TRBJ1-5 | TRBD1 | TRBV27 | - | TGTGCCAGCAGTTCCTCAGACAGGGGACGTAGCAATCAGCCCCAGCATTTT | CASSSSDRGRSNQPQHF
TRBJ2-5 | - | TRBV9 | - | TGTGCCAGCAGTGGAGGAGGGCTCGGGGAGACCCAGTACTTC | CASSGGGLGETQYF
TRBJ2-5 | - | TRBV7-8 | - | TGTGCCAGCAGCTTAAGGCGGGTCCAAGAGACCCAGTACTTC | CASSLRRVQETQYF
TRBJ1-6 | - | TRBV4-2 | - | TGTGCCAGCAGCCAAGAGGTGCAGGCCAATTCACCCCTCCACTTT | CASSQEVQANSPLHF
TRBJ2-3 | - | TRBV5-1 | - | TGCGCCAGCAGCTTGGCCAAACAGGGACATACGCAGTATTTT | CASSLAKQGHTQYF
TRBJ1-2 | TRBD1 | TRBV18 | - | TGTGCCAGCTCAGACAGGGGGAGATATGGCTACACCTTC | CASSDRGRYGYTF
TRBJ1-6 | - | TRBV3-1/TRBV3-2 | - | TGTGCCAGCAGCCAAGATGTTTCGAATTCACCCCTCCACTTT | CASSQDVSNSPLHF
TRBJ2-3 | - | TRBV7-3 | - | TGTGCCAGCAGCTTATGGGCAGTCAGCACAGATACGCAGTATTTT | CASSLWAVSTDTQYF
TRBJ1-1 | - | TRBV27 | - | TGTGCCAGCAGTTTACCGGGAAACACTGAAGCTTTCTTT | CASSLPGNTEAFF
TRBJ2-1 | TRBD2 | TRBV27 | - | TGTGCCAGCAGTTTACTAGGGACTAGCGTAGTCAATGAGCAGTTCTTC | CASSLLGTSVVNEQFF
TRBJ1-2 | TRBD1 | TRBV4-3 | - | TGCGCCAGCAGTCCCGGGACAGGGGGGGAGTATGGCTACACCTTC | CASSPGTGGEYGYTF
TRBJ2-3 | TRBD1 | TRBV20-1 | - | TGCAGTGCTAGTAGGGACAGGGTATCCACAGATACGCAGTATTTT | CSASRDRVSTDTQYF
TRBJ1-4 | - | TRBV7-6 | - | TGTGCCAGCAGCTTACGGGACTTAAGCGGTGAAAAACTGTTTTTT | CASSLRDLSGEKLFF
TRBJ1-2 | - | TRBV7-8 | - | TGTGCCAGCAGCTTCGAAGCGGCTAACTATGGCTACACCTTC | CASSFEAANYGYTF
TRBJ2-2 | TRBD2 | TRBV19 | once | TGTGCCAGTAGTGGAACTAGCGGGATCGGCGGGGAGCTGTTTTTT | CASSGTSGIGGELFF
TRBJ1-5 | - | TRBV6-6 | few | TGTGCCAGCAACAACAGGGTCGGTCAGCCCCAGCATTTT | CASNNRVGQPQHF
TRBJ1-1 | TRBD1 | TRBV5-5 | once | TGTGCCAGCAGCTTCGACAGGGGGTGGATGAACACTGAAGCTTTCTTT | CASSFDRGWMNTEAFF
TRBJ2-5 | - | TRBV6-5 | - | TGTGCCAGCACCGTGCAGTACCAAGAGACCCAGTACTTC | CASTVQYQETQYF
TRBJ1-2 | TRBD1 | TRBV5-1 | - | TGCGCCAGCAGCGGACAGGATTTTGGCCCTGGCTACACCTTC | CASSGQDFGPGYTF
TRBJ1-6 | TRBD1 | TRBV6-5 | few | TGTGCCAGCAGTTATAGAAGGGGACAGGGAAATTCACCCCTCCACTTT | CASSYRRGQGNSPLHF